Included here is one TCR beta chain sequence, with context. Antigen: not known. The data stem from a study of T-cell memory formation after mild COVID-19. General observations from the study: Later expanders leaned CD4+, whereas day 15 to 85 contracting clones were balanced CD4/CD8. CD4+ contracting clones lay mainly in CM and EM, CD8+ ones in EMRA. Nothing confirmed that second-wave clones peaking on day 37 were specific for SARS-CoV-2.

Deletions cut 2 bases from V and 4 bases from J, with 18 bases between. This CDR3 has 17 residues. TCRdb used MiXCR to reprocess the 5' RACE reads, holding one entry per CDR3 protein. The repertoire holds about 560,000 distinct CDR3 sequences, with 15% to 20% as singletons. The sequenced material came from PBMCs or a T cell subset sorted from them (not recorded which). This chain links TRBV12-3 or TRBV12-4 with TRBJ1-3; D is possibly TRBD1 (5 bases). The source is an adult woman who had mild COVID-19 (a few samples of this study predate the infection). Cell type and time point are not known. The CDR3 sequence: CASSLRGGQAGGNTIYF. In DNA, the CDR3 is TGTGCCAGCAGTTTAAGGGGCGGCCAGGCGGGGGGAAACACCATATATTTT.